The 25 T cell receptor beta chains reported below all come from one sample, sequenced in a study of blood T cell repertoires in COVID-19. Assay used: immunoSEQ multiplex PCR; TCRdb lists only in-frame clones, some missing. The profile shows under 200,000 clones, about 88% of them singletons. Sequencing input: peripheral blood. All receptors derive from a man aged 18 to 35 with active or convalescent COVID-19.

The V call is TRBV11-2, the J call TRBJ2-3; a possible D gene is TRBD2 (6 bases). This CDR3 has 18 amino acids. The V end lost 4 bases, the J end lost 0 bases, and 20 bases lay between the germline ends. Germline values: CDR1 SGHAT, CDR2 FQNNGV. CDR3: CASSYPLKGRGSTDTQYF. The CDR3, as DNA: TGTGCCAGCAGCTACCCACTCAAGGGGCGGGGAAGCACAGATACGCAGTATTTT.

The V and J genes are TRBV13 and TRBJ1-1; tentative D call: TRBD1 (5 bases). The V gene lost 5 bases and the J gene lost 7 bases, with 17 bases spanning the gap. CDR1 and CDR2 (germline): PRHDT, FYEKMQ (reference sequence). This CDR3 spans 14 amino acids. CDR3 sequence: CASSQGGGPDEAFF. CDR3 sequence (DNA): TGTGCCAGCAGCCAAGGCGGGGGACCTGATGAAGCTTTCTTT. The variable domain in full, with the rest retrieved from reference TRBV13 and TRBJ1-1, is AAGVIQSPRHLIKEKRETATLKCYPIPRHDTVYWYQQGPGQDPQFLISFYEKMQSDKGSIPDRFSAQQFSDYHSELNMSSLELGDSALYFCASSQGGGPDEAFFGQGTRLTVV.

This clone has a handful of counts. The chain recombines TRBV18 with TRBJ1-3; D unclear. V was trimmed by 3 bases and J by 4 bases, leaving 4 bases between them. The CDR3 loop spans 12 amino acids. Germline loops: CDR1 KGHSH, CDR2 LQKENI. In DNA, the CDR3 is TGTGCCAGCTCACCTTCGGGAAACACCATATATTTT. It translates to CASSPSGNTIYF. The full variable domain, its missing parts supplied by reference TRBV18 and TRBJ1-3, is NAGVMQNPRHLVRRRGQEARLRCSPMKGHSHVYWYRQLPEEGLKFMVYLQKENIIDESGMPKERFSAEFPKEGPSILRIQQVVRGDSAAYFCASSPSGNTIYFGEGSWLTVV.

The V gene is TRBV5-6, the J gene TRBJ2-7; 7 positions agree with TRBD2. The trim removed 3 bases at V and 0 bases at J, leaving 3 bases unmatched. The CDR3 loop spans 14 amino acids. In germline, CDR1 is SGHDT, CDR2 YYEEEE. This chain's CDR3 is CASSSGTNSYEQYF. CDR3 DNA sequence: TGTGCCAGCAGCTCCGGGACTAACTCCTACGAGCAGTACTTC. Looking up the rest from reference TRBV5-6 and TRBJ2-7 gives the full variable domain: DAGVTQSPTHLIKTRGQQVTLRCSPKSGHDTVSWYQQALGQGPQFIFQYYEEEERQRGNFPDRFSGHQFPNYSSELNVNALLLGDSALYLCASSSGTNSYEQYFGPGTRLTVT.

The chain recombines TRBV10-3 with TRBJ2-2; the D gene is possibly TRBD2 (6 bases). V lost 3 bases and J lost 5, with 16 bases in between. Germline-derived CDR1 and CDR2 are ENHRY and SYGVKD. This CDR3 spans 16 amino acids. The CDR3 region is CAISDPGKEGTGELFF. The CDR3 DNA is TGTGCCATCAGTGACCCCGGGAAGGAGGGGACCGGGGAGCTGTTTTTT.

V usage is TRBV2 and J usage is TRBJ1-1; D gene uncertain. Trimming took off 4 bases at V and 0 bases at J, with 6 bases between the two ends. CDR3 length equals 13 residues. Germline V CDR1 and CDR2: SNHLY, FYNNEI. The DNA of the CDR3 is TGTGCCAGCAGTGTGGAGGTGAACACTGAAGCTTTCTTT. Encoded protein: CASSVEVNTEAFF.

This clone was recorded once. V is TRBV18 and J is TRBJ2-7; D perhaps matches TRBD1 (5 bases). V was trimmed by 1 base and J by 2 bases, leaving 9 bases between them. CDR1 KGHSH and CDR2 LQKENI come from the germline V gene. CDR3 length equals 14 residues. The CDR3 region is CASSPLQGTYEQYF. CDR3 bases: TGTGCCAGCTCACCACTTCAGGGTACCTACGAGCAGTACTTC.

The chain links TRBV4-1 to TRBJ2-3; 7 bases map to TRBD1. Looked up from germline, CDR1 is MGHRA and CDR2 is YSYEKL. The CDR3 has 14 residues. V was clipped by 1 base and J by 7 bases; unmatched bases: 5. The CDR3 spells CASSQGQGDYTQYF. The CDR3 DNA reads TGCGCCAGCAGCCAAGGGCAGGGGGATTATACGCAGTATTTT.

The V and J genes are TRBV30 and TRBJ2-5; TRBD2 agrees at 11 bases. V dropped 0 bases and J dropped 4; count of bases not matched to a gene: 10. From germline, CDR1 is GTSNPN and CDR2 SVGIG (reference sequence). The CDR3 is 17 amino acids. This chain's CDR3 is CAWSVLSSLAGGETQYF. In nucleotides, the CDR3 is TGTGCCTGGAGTGTACTATCCAGTCTAGCGGGAGGAGAGACCCAGTACTTC.

The chain joins TRBV27 to TRBJ2-1; 11 nucleotides line up with TRBD2. CDR1 MNHEY and CDR2 SMNVEV come from the germline V gene (reference sequence). After removal of 5 bases from V and 5 bases from J, the junction contained 5 bases not matched to a gene. This CDR3 is 15 amino acids long. The CDR3 spells CASSAGTSGNNEQFF. Written as DNA, the CDR3 is TGTGCCAGCAGTGCCGGGACTAGCGGAAACAATGAGCAGTTCTTC.

J is TRBJ2-1 and V is TRBV7-9; D possibly corresponds to TRBD2 (5 bases). Germline CDR1 and CDR2: SEHNR and FQNEAQ (reference sequence). The V and J ends lost 1 base and 9 bases respectively, with 19 bases between them. The CDR3 totals 16 residues. Here the CDR3 DNA reads TGTGCCAGCAGCTTAGGCGGCCCCCGGGGTGCGGGTGAGCAGTTCTTC. It codes for CASSLGGPRGAGEQFF.

Concerning this clone itself: Other DNA sequences from this sample encode an identical CDR3 as well. The chain links TRBV6-5 to TRBJ1-1; D is unclear. From germline, CDR1 is MNHEY and CDR2 SVGAGI. Trimming stripped 9 bases from V and 1 base from J, with 6 bases between. This CDR3 region has 11 residues. The CDR3, as DNA: TGTGCCAGTGGGCGGAACACTGAAGCTTTCTTT. Translation: CASGRNTEAFF.

This clone showed up just a few times. V gene TRBV13 combines with J gene TRBJ2-2, with TRBD2 matching over 13 bases. The CDR3 sequence is 18 residues long. Losses at the gene ends were 5 bases for V and 2 bases for J; bases not matched to a gene: 8. The V gene's germline CDR1 is PRHDT and CDR2 FYEKMQ (reference sequence). The CDR3 DNA follows: TGTGCCAGCAGCAAAGGACTAGCGGGAGCCATTAACACCGGGGAGCTGTTTTTT. Its protein product is CASSKGLAGAINTGELFF.

The V and J genes are TRBV18 and TRBJ2-7, with D maybe TRBD2 (5 bases). The ends were cut back, 3 bases at V and 3 bases at J, with 9 bases in the middle. From germline, CDR1 is KGHSH and CDR2 LQKENI. This CDR3 has 13 amino acids. CDR3 in DNA: TGTGCCAGCTCACCGGACTGGGACTACGAGCAGTACTTC. It encodes CASSPDWDYEQYF.

This sequence joins TRBV19 and TRBJ1-1; 7 positions agree with TRBD1. This CDR3 is 14 amino acids long. From germline, CDR1 is LNHDA and CDR2 SQIVND (reference sequence). The ends lost 3 bases at V and 5 bases at J; junction bases unmatched: 6. The CDR3 region has the DNA TGTGCCAGTAGTATCAACCAGGACAGGACTGAAGCTTTCTTT. It encodes CASSINQDRTEAFF.

A single count supports this clone. In DNA form, the CDR3 reads TGTGCCAGCAGTGATCCCCGGGATAGCGGGAGGGGGGATGAGCAGTTCTTC. Protein: CASSDPRDSGRGDEQFF. The genes are TRBV2 and TRBJ2-1; TRBD2 matches at 11 bases. With V trimmed by 3 bases and J by 8 bases, 12 bases remained unmatched. Germline V gives CDR1 SNHLY, CDR2 FYNNEI. The CDR3 has 17 amino acids.

The rearrangement joins TRBV18 to TRBJ1-1; D is unresolved. Trimming removed 3 bases at V and 0 bases at J, with 8 bases between. The CDR3 contains 14 residues. CDR1 is KGHSH and CDR2 is LQKENI in the germline V gene. CDR3 sequence: CASSPSLVNTEAFF. CDR3 coding DNA: TGTGCCAGCTCACCGAGCTTGGTGAACACTGAAGCTTTCTTT.

This sequence joins TRBV19 and TRBJ1-3; TRBD1 matches 8 bases. V shed 9 bases, J shed 3 bases, and the junction held 13 bases outside the gene matches. Looked up from germline, CDR1 is LNHDA and CDR2 is SQIVND (reference sequence). This CDR3 comprises 16 residues. Here the CDR3 DNA reads TGTGCCAGCGGGGACAGGAACCTCATGGGTGGAAACACCATATATTTT. Translation gives CASGDRNLMGGNTIYF.

The chain joins TRBV5-5 to TRBJ1-6; 9 nucleotides align to TRBD1. V was pared by 0 bases and J by 2 bases, with 9 bases of the junction left unmatched. The CDR3 consists of 19 residues. Germline V gives CDR1 SGHKS, CDR2 YYEKEE (reference sequence). The CDR3 DNA sequence: TGTGCCAGCAGCTTGGCCGGTGGACAGGGGTACCCCTATAATTCACCCCTCCACTTT. Translating gives CASSLAGGQGYPYNSPLHF.

The V and J genes are TRBV19 and TRBJ1-6, with a possible D match to TRBD1 (5 bases). Trimming removed 4 bases from V and 7 bases from J, with 20 bases in between. Germline lookup yields CDR1 LNHDA and CDR2 SQIVND (reference sequence). This CDR3 contains 17 residues. CDR3 sequence: CASSTRAMGGGNSPLHF. The CDR3 DNA follows: TGTGCCAGTAGTACTCGCGCAATGGGGGGTGGGAATTCACCCCTCCACTTT.

The gene calls are TRBV19 and TRBJ2-1; D is perhaps TRBD2 (6 bases). V dropped 5 bases and J dropped 5 bases, with 13 bases sitting between them. CDR1 LNHDA and CDR2 SQIVND come from the germline V gene (reference sequence). The CDR3 contains 14 residues. The CDR3 spells CASSAPGLHNEQFF. The CDR3 coding sequence is TGTGCCAGTAGTGCTCCGGGACTGCACAATGAGCAGTTCTTC.

The V gene is TRBV4-2, the J gene TRBJ2-2; the match to TRBD1 covers 12 bases. Unmatched junction bases numbered 8, after V lost 2 bases and J lost 4 bases. CDR1 is LGHNA, CDR2 YNFKEQ, per germline. This CDR3 contains 18 residues. The CDR3 loop reads CASSQPGTGGLVTGELFF. For the CDR3, the DNA is TGTGCCAGCAGCCAACCCGGGACAGGGGGCTTGGTCACCGGGGAGCTGTTTTTT.

V gene TRBV2 combines with J gene TRBJ1-1, with TRBD1 identical over 7 bases. V was clipped by 8 bases and J by 0 bases; unmatched bases: 3. This CDR3 contains 13 residues. Looked up from germline, CDR1 is SNHLY and CDR2 is FYNNEI. The CDR3 region is CASEGAMNTEAFF. The CDR3 DNA reads as TGTGCCAGCGAGGGGGCGATGAACACTGAAGCTTTCTTT.

V usage is TRBV29-1 and J usage is TRBJ1-1, with D unresolved. The CDR3 runs to 12 residues. Germline-derived CDR1 and CDR2 are SQVTM and ANQGSEA. The V end lost 3 bases, the J end lost 5 bases, and 10 bases lay between the germline ends. CDR3 amino acids: CSVDRSGTEAFF. CDR3 DNA sequence: TGCAGCGTTGATCGGAGCGGAACTGAAGCTTTCTTT.

This clone has just one count. The V and J genes are TRBV4-1 and TRBJ2-3; D gene uncertain. CDR1 is MGHRA and CDR2 is YSYEKL in the germline V gene. V shed 3 bases and J shed 4 bases, with 11 bases lying between them. The CDR3 is 14 amino acids. The CDR3 DNA sequence: TGCGCCAGCAGCCATTCAAGCACCGCAGATACGCAGTATTTT. It specifies CASSHSSTADTQYF.